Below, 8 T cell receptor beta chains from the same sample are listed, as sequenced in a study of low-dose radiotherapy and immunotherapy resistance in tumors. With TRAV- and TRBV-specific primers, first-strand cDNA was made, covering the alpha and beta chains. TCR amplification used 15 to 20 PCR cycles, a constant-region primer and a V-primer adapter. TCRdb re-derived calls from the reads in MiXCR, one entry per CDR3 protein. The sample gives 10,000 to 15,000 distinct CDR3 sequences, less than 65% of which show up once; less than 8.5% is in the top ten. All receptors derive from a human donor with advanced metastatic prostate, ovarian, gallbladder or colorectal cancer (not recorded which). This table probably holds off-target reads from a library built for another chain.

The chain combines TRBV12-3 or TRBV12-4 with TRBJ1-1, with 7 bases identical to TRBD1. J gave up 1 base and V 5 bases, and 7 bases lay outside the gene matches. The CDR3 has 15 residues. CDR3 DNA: TGTGCCAGCAGTCACCGGACAGGAAAGAACACTGAAGCTTTCTTT. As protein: CASSHRTGKNTEAFF.

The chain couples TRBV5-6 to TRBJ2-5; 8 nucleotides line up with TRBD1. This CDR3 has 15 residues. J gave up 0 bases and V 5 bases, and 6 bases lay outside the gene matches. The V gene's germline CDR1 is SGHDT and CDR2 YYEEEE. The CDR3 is CASRRLDRDQETQYF. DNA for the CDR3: TGTGCCAGCAGACGACTGGACAGGGACCAAGAGACCCAGTACTTC.

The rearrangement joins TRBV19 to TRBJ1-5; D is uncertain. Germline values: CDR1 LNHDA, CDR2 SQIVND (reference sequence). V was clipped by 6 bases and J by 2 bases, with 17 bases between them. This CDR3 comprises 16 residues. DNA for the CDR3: TGTGCCAGTAGGGCATCGACGGCCTGGGGCAATCAGCCCCAGCATTTT. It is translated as CASRASTAWGNQPQHF.

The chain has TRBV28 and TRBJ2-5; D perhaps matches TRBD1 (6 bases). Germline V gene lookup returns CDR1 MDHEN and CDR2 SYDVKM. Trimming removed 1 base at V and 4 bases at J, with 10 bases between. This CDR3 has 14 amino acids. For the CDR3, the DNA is TGTGCCAGCAGTTTATTACAGGGTGGAGAGACCCAGTACTTC. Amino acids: CASSLLQGGETQYF.

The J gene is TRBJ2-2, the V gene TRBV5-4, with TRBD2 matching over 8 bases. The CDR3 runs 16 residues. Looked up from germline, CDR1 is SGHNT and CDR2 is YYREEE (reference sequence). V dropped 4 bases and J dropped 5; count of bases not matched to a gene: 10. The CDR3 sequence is CASSGPLAGGTGELFF. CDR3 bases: TGTGCCAGCAGCGGTCCACTCGCGGGGGGTACCGGGGAGCTGTTTTTT.

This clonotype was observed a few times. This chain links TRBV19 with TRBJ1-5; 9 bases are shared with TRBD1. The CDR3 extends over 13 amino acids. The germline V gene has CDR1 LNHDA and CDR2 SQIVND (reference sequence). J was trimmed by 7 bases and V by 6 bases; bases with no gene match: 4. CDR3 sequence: CASRQGAKQPQHF. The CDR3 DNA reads TGTGCCAGTAGACAGGGGGCAAAGCAGCCCCAGCATTTT. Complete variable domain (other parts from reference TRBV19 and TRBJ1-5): DGGITQSPKYLFRKEGQNVTLSCEQNLNHDAMYWYRQDPGQGLRLIYYSQIVNDFQKGDIAEGYSVSREKKESFPLTVTSAQKNPTAFYLCASRQGAKQPQHFGDGTRLSIL.

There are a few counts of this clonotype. In DNA form, the CDR3 reads TGTGCCAGCAGTTCGGACGTCCACAATGAGCAGTTCTTC. Its translation is CASSSDVHNEQFF. The chain employs TRBV6-1 and TRBJ2-1, with D unresolved. Trimming shortened V by 5 bases and J by 5 bases, and 10 bases separated the two germline ends. Germline-derived CDR1 and CDR2 are MNHNS and SASEGT. The CDR3 length is 13 residues.

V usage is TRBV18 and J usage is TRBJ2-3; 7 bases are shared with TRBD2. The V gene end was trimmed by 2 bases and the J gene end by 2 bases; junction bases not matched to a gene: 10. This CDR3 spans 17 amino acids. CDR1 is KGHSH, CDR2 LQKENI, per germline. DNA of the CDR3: TGTGCCAGCTCACCATCGCGGGAGCGAGGGGTCACAGATACGCAGTATTTT. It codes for CASSPSRERGVTDTQYF.